This T cell receptor beta chain originates from a study of shared clonotypes between healthy human individuals. There are 14 residues in the CDR3. Germline CDR1 and CDR2: MNHNY and SVGAGI (reference sequence). Trimming took 6 bases from V and 0 from J; bases not matched to a gene: 2. Sorted-subset replicate PCRs used 200 ng DNA, some 31,000 T cell genomes. TCRdb keeps only in-frame clones here, not all; method: immunoSEQ multiplex PCR. This sample has 2,500,000 or so clones, with roughly nine tenths found just once. This clone occurred once. Its antigen is undetermined. The study separated CD4+ cells into CD45RA+ naive and CD45RA-negative memory subsets. Notes on the study in general: Relative to memory subsets, naive subsets generally showed larger estimated richness.

The chain combines TRBV6-6 with TRBJ1-3; 7 positions match TRBD1. Sequences were obtained from naive CD4+ T cells sorted from blood. Noted subset: CD45RA+ positively selected. The source is a man aged 18 to 29 in good health. CDR3 amino acids: CASSRDSSGNTIYF. The CDR3 DNA sequence: TGTGCCAGCAGCCGGGACAGCTCTGGAAACACCATATATTTT.